Below, 5 T cell receptor beta chains from the same sample are listed, as sequenced in a study of brain metastases from non-small cell lung cancer. Assay: immunoSEQ multiplex PCR; the TCRdb copy retains only in-frame clones and omits some. The sample gives about 880 clones, over 60% of which show up once; roughly 12% is in the top ten. The sample was tissue from a brain metastasis. The receptors come from a donor older than 35 with non-small cell lung cancer.

This clone was picked up one time. The V gene is TRBV7-9, the J gene TRBJ1-1; maybe TRBD1 (6 bases). V lost 2 bases to trimming and J lost 7 bases, with 11 bases between them. Germline V lookup: CDR1 SEHNR, CDR2 FQNEAQ (reference sequence). CDR3 length: 13 residues. The DNA of the CDR3 is TGTGCCAGCAGCTTAATCCAGGGGCTTGAAGCTTTCTTT. It codes for CASSLIQGLEAFF.

This sequence joins TRBV19 and TRBJ1-2; D unresolved. CDR3 length: 14 residues. Germline V gene lookup returns CDR1 LNHDA and CDR2 SQIVND (reference sequence). The V and J ends lost 2 bases and 5 bases respectively, with 12 bases between them. This CDR3 reads CASSIMVWEYGYTF. CDR3 coding DNA: TGTGCCAGTAGTATAATGGTGTGGGAATATGGCTACACCTTC. Complete variable domain (other parts from reference TRBV19 and TRBJ1-2): DGGITQSPKYLFRKEGQNVTLSCEQNLNHDAMYWYRQDPGQGLRLIYYSQIVNDFQKGDIAEGYSVSREKKESFPLTVTSAQKNPTAFYLCASSIMVWEYGYTFGSGTRLTVV.

The chain combines TRBV15 with TRBJ1-1; D is unresolved. CDR1 is LNHNV, CDR2 YYDKDF, per germline (reference sequence). V shed 0 bases and J shed 8 bases, with 10 bases lying between them. The CDR3 runs to 13 residues. The CDR3: CATSRDPQEEAFF. In DNA, the CDR3 is TGTGCCACCAGCAGAGATCCCCAGGAAGAAGCTTTCTTT.

By sample fraction, this clone is large. The V gene is TRBV7-3, the J gene TRBJ2-1; D is possibly TRBD1 or TRBD2 (5 bases each). Germline V gene data show CDR1 as SGHTA and CDR2 as FQGTGA. The CDR3 is 15 amino acids. V lost 0 bases, J lost 5 bases, and 11 bases lay in between. CDR3 in amino acids: CASSLTGTGNNEQFF. CDR3 in DNA: TGTGCCAGCAGCTTAACGGGGACGGGGAACAATGAGCAGTTCTTC.

The J gene is TRBJ1-2, the V gene TRBV12-3 or TRBV12-4; D gene ambiguous. V lost 4 bases and J 5 bases, leaving 8 bases between the germline ends. The CDR3 is 12 residues long. CDR3 sequence reads: CASSWWGYGYTF. The CDR3, as DNA: TGTGCCAGCAGTTGGTGGGGATATGGCTACACCTTC.